These T cell receptor beta chains were read from a single sample in a study of cytomegalovirus exposure and HLA in healthy donors. The table came from immunoSEQ multiplex PCR; TCRdb's copy has only in-frame clones and leaves some out. Here the sample spans some 97,000 clones, more than 75% being singletons. The sequenced sample consisted of PBMCs. These receptors were taken from a woman in her 50s in good health and CMV-seropositive. Both conserved end residues are part of each CDR3.

>TRBJ2-1|TRBV7-6|17
CASSLRTSGATYNEQFF
>TRBJ1-6|TRBV2|16
CASAYQRDRGESPLHF
>TRBJ1-2|TRBV2|11
CASSEVSLWTF
>TRBJ1-4|TRBV7-6|19
CASSRPQGSFTTNFEKLFF
>TRBJ2-3|TRBV11-2|15
CASSSSGRAPDTQYF
>TRBJ2-7|TRBV12-5|15
CASGLVAGGSYEQYF
>TRBJ1-1|TRBV10-3|14
CAISGRQGSLEAFF
>TRBJ2-7|TRBV2|12
CASSETGYEQYF
>TRBJ1-1|TRBV4-2|17
CASSPYTGGRENTEAFF
>TRBJ1-3|TRBV6-5|15
CASSYDGLRGNTIYF
>TRBJ1-1|TRBV5-1|16
CASSFDGTGLYTEAFF
>TRBJ2-7|TRBV7-8|14
CASSLGRSTYEQYF
>TRBJ2-7|TRBV21-1|15
CARRKLGARAYEQYF
>TRBJ2-1|TRBV19|13
CASSTSAHNEQFF
>TRBJ2-5|TRBV2|17
CASKRNFLAGVQETQYF
>NA|TRBV18|14
CASSPSTGNYEQYF
>TRBJ2-7|TRBV10-2|13
CASRETGRDEQYF
>TRBJ1-2|TRBV2|13
CASSERDRGGYTF
>TRBJ1-3|TRBV30|13
CAWKRTFGNTIYF
>TRBJ1-1|TRBV6-1|12
CASDPLGTEAFF
>TRBJ1-2|TRBV29-1|15
CSVEEEVPSFYGYTF
>TRBJ2-2|TRBV18|16
CASSPRRGPNTGELFF
>TRBJ2-3|TRBV30|16
CAWSPRTGGDTDTQYF
>TRBJ1-1|TRBV6-6|13
CAIGTGRGAEAFF
>TRBJ1-1|TRBV11-2|15
CASSSGQGPNTEAFF
>TRBJ1-2|TRBV7-9|13
CASSLTASTGYTF
>TRBJ2-7|TRBV5-1|13
CASSSTGTHEQYF
>TRBJ2-7|TRBV5-1|17
CASSLAGITSGRNEQYF
>TRBJ2-1|TRBV9|16
CASSLRSGGLYNEQFF
>TRBJ2-2|TRBV7-7|18
CASSPMVLRDRGPGELFF
>TRBJ1-4|TRBV5-6|15
CASSGRDGRREKLFF
>TRBJ2-5|TRBV5-5|17
CASSLEAILAGQETQYF
>TRBJ1-1|TRBV7-9|12
CAEGAQDTEAFF
>TRBJ1-2|TRBV5-6|14
CASSFFDRFYGYTF
>TRBJ1-6|TRBV18|13
CASSLVGDSPLHF
>TRBJ2-2|TRBV11-3|15
CASSLDLGIPGELFF
>TRBJ1-6|TRBV30|14
CAWSVGTDNSPLHF
>TRBJ2-5|TRBV12-5|14
CASGLVSGGETQYF
>TRBJ2-7|TRBV29-1|13
CSVGQGTNYEQYF
>TRBJ2-3|TRBV10-1|16
CASSPGQGQGPDTQYF
>TRBJ1-6|TRBV5-5|14
CASSLSRGLSPLHF
>TRBJ1-5|TRBV19|13
CATALTGVQPQHF